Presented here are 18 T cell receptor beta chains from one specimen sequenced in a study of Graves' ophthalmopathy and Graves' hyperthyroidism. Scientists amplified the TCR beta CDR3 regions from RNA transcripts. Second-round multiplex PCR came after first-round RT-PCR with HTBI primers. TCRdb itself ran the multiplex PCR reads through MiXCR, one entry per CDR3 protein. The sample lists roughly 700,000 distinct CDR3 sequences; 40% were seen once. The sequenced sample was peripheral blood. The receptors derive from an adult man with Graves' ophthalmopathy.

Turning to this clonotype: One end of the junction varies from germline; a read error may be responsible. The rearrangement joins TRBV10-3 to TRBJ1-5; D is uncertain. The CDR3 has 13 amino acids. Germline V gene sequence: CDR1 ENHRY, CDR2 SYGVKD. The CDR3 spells CAISSARNRPQHF. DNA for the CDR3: TGTGCCATCAGCTCAGCCAGGAATCGGCCCCAGCATTTT.

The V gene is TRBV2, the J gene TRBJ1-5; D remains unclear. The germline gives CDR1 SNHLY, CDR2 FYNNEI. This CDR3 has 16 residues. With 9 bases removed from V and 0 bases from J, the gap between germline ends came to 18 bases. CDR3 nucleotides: TGTGCCAGTGCGAAGGTTGGTTACAGTAGCAATCAGCCCCAGCATTTT. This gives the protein CASAKVGYSSNQPQHF.

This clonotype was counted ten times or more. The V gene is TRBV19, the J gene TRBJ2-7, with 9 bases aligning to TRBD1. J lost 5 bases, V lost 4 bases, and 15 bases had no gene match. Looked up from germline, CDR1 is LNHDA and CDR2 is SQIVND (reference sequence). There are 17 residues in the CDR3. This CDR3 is CASSTSHTGTGRNEQYF. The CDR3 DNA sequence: TGTGCCAGTAGTACTTCTCACACCGGGACAGGGAGGAACGAGCAGTACTTC.

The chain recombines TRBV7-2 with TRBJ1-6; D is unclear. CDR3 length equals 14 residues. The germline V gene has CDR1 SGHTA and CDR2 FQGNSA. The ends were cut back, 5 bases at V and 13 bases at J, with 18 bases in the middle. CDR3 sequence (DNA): TGTGCCAGCAGCCAGACGGGCCGCACAGAGCCCCTCCACTTT. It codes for CASSQTGRTEPLHF.

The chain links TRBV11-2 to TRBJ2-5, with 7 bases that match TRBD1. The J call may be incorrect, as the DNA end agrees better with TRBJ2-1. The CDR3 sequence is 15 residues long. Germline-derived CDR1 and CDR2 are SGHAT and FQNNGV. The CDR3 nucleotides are TGTGCCAGCAGCTTAGCCTTGACAGGGAGCAATGAGCAGTTCTTC. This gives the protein CASSLALTGSNEQFF.

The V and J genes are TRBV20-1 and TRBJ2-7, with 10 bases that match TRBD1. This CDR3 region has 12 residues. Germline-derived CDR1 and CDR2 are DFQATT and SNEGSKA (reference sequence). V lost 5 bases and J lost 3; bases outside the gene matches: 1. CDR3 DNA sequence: TGCAGTGCTGGACAGGGGGACTACGAGCAGTACTTC. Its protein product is CSAGQGDYEQYF.

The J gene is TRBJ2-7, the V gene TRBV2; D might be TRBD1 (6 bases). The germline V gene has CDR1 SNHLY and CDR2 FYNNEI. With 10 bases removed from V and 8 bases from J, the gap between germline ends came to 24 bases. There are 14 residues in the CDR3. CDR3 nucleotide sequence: TGTGCCACCCAGCCCGAGGACAGTAACTTCCAGCAGTACTTC. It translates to CATQPEDSNFQQYF.

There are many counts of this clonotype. CDR3 DNA: TGTGCCAGCAGCGAGGGGACAGGAGATGGCTACACCTTC. It translates to CASSEGTGDGYTF. The genes are TRBV13 and TRBJ1-2, with TRBD1 matching over 8 bases. Losses at the gene ends were 5 bases for V and 6 bases for J; bases not matched to a gene: 5. Germline lookup yields CDR1 PRHDT and CDR2 FYEKMQ (reference sequence). The CDR3 extends over 13 amino acids.

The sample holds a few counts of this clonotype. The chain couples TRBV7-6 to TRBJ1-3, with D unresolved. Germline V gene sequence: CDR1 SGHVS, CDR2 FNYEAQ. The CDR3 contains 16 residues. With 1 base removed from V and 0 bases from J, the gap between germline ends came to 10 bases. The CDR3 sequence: CASSLGPLGSGNTIYF. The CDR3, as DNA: TGTGCCAGCAGCTTAGGTCCCTTGGGCTCTGGAAACACCATATATTTT. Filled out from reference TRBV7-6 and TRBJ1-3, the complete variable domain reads GAGVSQSPRYKVTKRGQDVALRCDPISGHVSLYWYRQALGQGPEFLTYFNYEAQQDKSGLPNDRFSAERPEGSISTLTIQRTEQRDSAMYRCASSLGPLGSGNTIYFGEGSWLTVV.

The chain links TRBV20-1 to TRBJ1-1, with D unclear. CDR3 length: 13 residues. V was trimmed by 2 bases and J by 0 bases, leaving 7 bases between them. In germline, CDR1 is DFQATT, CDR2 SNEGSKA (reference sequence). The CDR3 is CSARPPMNTEAFF. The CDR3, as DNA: TGCAGTGCTAGACCACCCATGAACACTGAAGCTTTCTTT.

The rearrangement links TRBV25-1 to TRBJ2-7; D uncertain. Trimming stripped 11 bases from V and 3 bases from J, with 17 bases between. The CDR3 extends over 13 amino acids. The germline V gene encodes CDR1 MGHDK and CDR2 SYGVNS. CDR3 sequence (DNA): TGTGCCGCAACCAAGTCGAACTACTACGAGCAGTACTTC. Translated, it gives CAATKSNYYEQYF.

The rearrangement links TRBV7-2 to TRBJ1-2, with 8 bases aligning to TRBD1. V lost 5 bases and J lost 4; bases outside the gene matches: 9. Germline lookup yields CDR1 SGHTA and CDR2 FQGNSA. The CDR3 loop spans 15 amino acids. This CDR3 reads CASSGRQGLSYGYTF. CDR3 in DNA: TGTGCCAGCAGCGGAAGACAGGGGCTCTCCTATGGCTACACCTTC.

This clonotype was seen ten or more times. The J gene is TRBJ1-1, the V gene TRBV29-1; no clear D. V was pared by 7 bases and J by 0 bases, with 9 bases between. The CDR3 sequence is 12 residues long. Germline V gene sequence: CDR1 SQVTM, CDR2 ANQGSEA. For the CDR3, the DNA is TGCAGCGCCCTGACGGTGAACACTGAAGCTTTCTTT. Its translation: CSALTVNTEAFF.

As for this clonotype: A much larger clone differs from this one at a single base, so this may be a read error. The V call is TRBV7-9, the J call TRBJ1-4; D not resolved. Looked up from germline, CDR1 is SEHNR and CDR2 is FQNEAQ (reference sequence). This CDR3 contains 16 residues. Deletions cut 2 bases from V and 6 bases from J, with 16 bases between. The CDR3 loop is CASSLIGMRVDEKLFF. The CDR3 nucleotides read TGTGCCAGCAGCTTAATAGGGATGAGGGTTGATGAAAAACTGTTTTTT.

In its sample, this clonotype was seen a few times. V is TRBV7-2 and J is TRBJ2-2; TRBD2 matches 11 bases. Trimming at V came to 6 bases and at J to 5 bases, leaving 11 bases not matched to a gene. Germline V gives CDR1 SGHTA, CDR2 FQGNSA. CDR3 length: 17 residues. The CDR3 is CASRYKTLAGATGELFF. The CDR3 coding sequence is TGTGCCAGCAGATATAAGACACTAGCGGGAGCAACCGGGGAGCTGTTTTTT.

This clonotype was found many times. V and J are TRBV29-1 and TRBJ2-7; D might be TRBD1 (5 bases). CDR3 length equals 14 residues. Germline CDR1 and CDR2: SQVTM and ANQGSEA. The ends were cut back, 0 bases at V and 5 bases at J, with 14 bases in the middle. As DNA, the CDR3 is TGCAGCGTTGAAGAGGGTCAGGGTTTGGACGAGCAGTACTTC. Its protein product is CSVEEGQGLDEQYF.

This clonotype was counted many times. The CDR3 DNA reads as TGTGCCAGCAGCGTAGGCGGATATGACTATGGCTACACCTTC. Protein product: CASSVGGYDYGYTF. This rearrangement joins TRBV9 to TRBJ1-2; D ambiguous. This CDR3 has 14 amino acids. CDR1 SGDLS and CDR2 YYNGEE come from the germline V gene. V lost 0 bases and J lost 3, with 9 bases in between.

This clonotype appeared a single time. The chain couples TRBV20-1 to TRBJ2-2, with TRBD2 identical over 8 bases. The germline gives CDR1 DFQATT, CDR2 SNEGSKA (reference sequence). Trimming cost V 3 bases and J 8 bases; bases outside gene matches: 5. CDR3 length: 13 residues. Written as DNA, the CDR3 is TGCAGTGCTAGTTATCGACTAGCGGGGGAGCTGTTTTTT. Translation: CSASYRLAGELFF.